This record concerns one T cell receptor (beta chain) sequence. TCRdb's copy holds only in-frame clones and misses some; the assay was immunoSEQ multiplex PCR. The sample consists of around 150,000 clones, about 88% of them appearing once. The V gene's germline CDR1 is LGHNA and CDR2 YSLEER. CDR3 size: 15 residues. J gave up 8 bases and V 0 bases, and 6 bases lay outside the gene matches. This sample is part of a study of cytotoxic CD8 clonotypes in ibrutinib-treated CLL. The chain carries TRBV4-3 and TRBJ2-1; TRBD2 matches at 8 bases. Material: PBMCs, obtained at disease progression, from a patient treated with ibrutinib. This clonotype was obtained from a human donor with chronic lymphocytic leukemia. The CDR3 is CASSQEAGAVDEQFF. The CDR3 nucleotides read TGCGCCAGCAGCCAAGAAGCGGGAGCAGTCGATGAGCAGTTCTTC.